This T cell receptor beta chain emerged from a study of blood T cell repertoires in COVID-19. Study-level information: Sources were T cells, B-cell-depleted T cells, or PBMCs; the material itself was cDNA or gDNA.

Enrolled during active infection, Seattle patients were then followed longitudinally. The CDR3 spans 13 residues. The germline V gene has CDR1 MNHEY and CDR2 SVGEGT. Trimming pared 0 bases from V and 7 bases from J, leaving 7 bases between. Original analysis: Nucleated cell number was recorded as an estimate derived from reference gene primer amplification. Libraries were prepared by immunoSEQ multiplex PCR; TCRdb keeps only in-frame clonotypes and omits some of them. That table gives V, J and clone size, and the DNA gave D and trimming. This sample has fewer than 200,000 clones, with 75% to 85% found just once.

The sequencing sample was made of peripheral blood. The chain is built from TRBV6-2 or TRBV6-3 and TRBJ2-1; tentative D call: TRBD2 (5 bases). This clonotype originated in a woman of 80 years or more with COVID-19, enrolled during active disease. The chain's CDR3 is CASSYSEGNEQFF. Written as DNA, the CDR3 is TGTGCCAGCAGTTACTCAGAGGGTAATGAGCAGTTCTTC.